This TCR beta chain comes out of a study of regulatory T cells in long-lasting Graves disease. The study, taken as a whole, reports: Newly diagnosed patients had higher TCR diversity than persistent Graves' patients did. Limited sample numbers may have lowered accuracy.

Note on this clonotype: Antigen: not known.

Arm-PCR with iRepertoire HTBI primers amplified the CDR3 regions for these TCR beta libraries. One entry per CDR3 protein, called by TCRdb with MiXCR from the multiplex PCR reads. Of about 620,000 distinct CDR3 sequences listed, roughly 16% were seen once; the top ten hold 18%. The V and J ends lost 4 bases and 4 bases, in that order; junction bases with no gene match: 8. Germline V CDR1 and CDR2: LGHDT, YNNKEL (reference sequence). This CDR3 spans 15 amino acids. Noted time point: newly diagnosed GD, antithyroid drugs for less than 3 months. Generation of the TCR library employed RNA extracted from PBMCs. The authors drew approximately 9 milliliters of peripheral blood into EDTA tubes. These data were also filed under a second study, of T cells in Graves' hyperthyroidism and ophthalmopathy. As that report states: Most thyroid clonotypes expanded above 0.001 were also detected in blood.

The receptor's source is a woman in her thirties with Graves disease. This rearrangement joins TRBV3-1 to TRBJ2-5; 8 bases map to TRBD2. The sequencing used peripheral blood mononuclear cells (PBMCs), collected at new diagnosis, from a patient treated with antithyroid drugs. The CDR3: CASSRDPAGGETQYF. Written as DNA, the CDR3 is TGTGCCAGCAGCCGAGATCCCGCGGGAGGAGAGACCCAGTACTTC.